Listed here is a single T cell receptor (beta chain). The antigen it recognizes is unknown. The input lacks base qualities; no much larger clone sits a single base away. The data were obtained in a study of T cell changes during pregnancy in multiple sclerosis (dated by TCRdb to the late 2010s). Background on the whole study: In women with multiple sclerosis, the researchers looked at how the T cell repertoire shifted as pregnancy progressed.

To prepare the library, the immunoSEQ multiplex PCR assay was applied. As stored in TCRdb, this immuneACCESS dataset retains in-frame rearrangements with V and J assigned. A fraction of the clones does not appear; measured against another copy, unresolved V genes explain less than half of the discrepancy, and the remainder lacks a known reason. Here the sample has tens of thousands of clones; around 90% occur a single time. Roughly 0.7% of the sample comes from the top ten. V loses 6 bases at its end and J loses 4 bases; junction bases beyond the gene matches: 8. Spanning cysteine to phenylalanine, the CDR3 consists of 15 amino acids. Only the CDR3 part of the read is kept: 45 bases, read in frame from the first base. Looking up the germline V gene yields CDR1 MNHEY and CDR2 SVGAGI.

The clonotype originates from a female donor with multiple sclerosis, enrolled in a pregnancy study. Sequenced material: CD4+ T cells from peripheral blood mononuclear cells, taken before pregnancy. The V and J segments used are TRBV6-5 and TRBJ2-4; 8 bases in between match TRBD1. The CDR3 protein: CASRSGQGGKNIQYF. The nucleotides are TGTGCCAGCAGATCCGGACAGGGTGGTAAAAACATTCAGTACTTC.